One sample yielded the 13 T cell receptor beta chains listed below, sequenced in a study of blood T cell repertoires in COVID-19. The data were produced by immunoSEQ multiplex PCR, yet TCRdb's version contains in-frame clones alone and is incomplete. The repertoire holds around 100,000 clones, with more than 75% as singletons. Sequencing used peripheral blood. These receptors originate from a human donor in a cohort sampled during active COVID-19.

V usage is TRBV11-2 and J usage is TRBJ2-7; 8 bases agree with TRBD1. The CDR3 is 17 residues long. The junction had 15 bases not matched to a gene; V was cut back by 2 bases and J by 6 bases. Germline CDR1 is SGHAT and CDR2 is FQNNGV. For the CDR3, the DNA is TGTGCCAGCAGCTTATTCTATGGGGGACAGGATACGGTCGAGCAGTACTTC. Residues: CASSLFYGGQDTVEQYF.

This rearrangement joins TRBV6-5 to TRBJ2-2; a possible D gene is TRBD2 (5 bases). Trimming took off 1 base at V and 5 bases at J, with 11 bases between the two ends. In germline, CDR1 is MNHEY, CDR2 SVGAGI. The CDR3 runs to 15 residues. CDR3 DNA sequence: TGTGCCAGCAGTTACTTCCGGACTCTAACCGGGGAGCTGTTTTTT. It specifies CASSYFRTLTGELFF.

The chain recombines TRBV6-5 with TRBJ2-2; D possibly corresponds to TRBD1 (5 bases). Per the germline V gene, CDR1 is MNHEY and CDR2 is SVGAGI. The CDR3 extends over 14 amino acids. The V gene lost 7 bases and the J gene lost 8 bases, with 17 bases spanning the gap. The CDR3 bases are TGTGCCAGCATATCCGAACAGGTCACGGGGGAGCTGTTTTTT. Its translation is CASISEQVTGELFF.

The J gene is TRBJ2-5, the V gene TRBV5-1; D perhaps matches TRBD2 (5 bases). The CDR3 is 15 residues long. Per germline, CDR1 SGHRS and CDR2 YFSETQ. V lost 0 bases and J lost 1, with 10 bases in between. The CDR3 DNA reads as TGCGCCAGCAGCTTGGTCGGGGAAACCCAAGAGACCCAGTACTTC. Translation: CASSLVGETQETQYF.

Only a few counts were recorded for this clone. The chain couples TRBV7-9 to TRBJ1-3; D possibly corresponds to TRBD1 (5 bases). The CDR3 sequence is 16 residues long. Germline CDR1 SEHNR, CDR2 FQNEAQ (reference sequence). Trimming left V 5 bases short and J 4 bases short, with 18 bases between. The CDR3, as DNA: TGTGCCAGCAGCCCTCGACCGGGACTGGGCGGAAACACCATATATTTT. Its protein is CASSPRPGLGGNTIYF.

The CDR3 DNA sequence: TGTGCCAGCAGGGAGGCGGACAATGAGCAGTTCTTC. This translates into CASREADNEQFF. The gene calls are TRBV10-3 and TRBJ2-1; D is possibly TRBD2 (6 bases). Germline CDR1 ENHRY, CDR2 SYGVKD. CDR3 length: 12 amino acids. Trimming took 10 bases from V and 5 from J, leaving 12 bases between them.

This chain connects TRBV2 to TRBJ2-3; no firm D call. V lost 8 bases and J lost 2, with 14 bases in between. Germline loops: CDR1 SNHLY, CDR2 FYNNEI. The CDR3 contains 14 residues. Here the CDR3 DNA reads TGTGCCAGCGCAGATGGTCGTTTCACAGATACGCAGTATTTT. Translating gives CASADGRFTDTQYF.

V usage is TRBV6-1 and J usage is TRBJ2-5; D gene unclear. V was clipped by 2 bases and J by 0 bases, with 10 bases between them. Germline CDR1 and CDR2: MNHNS and SASEGT. The CDR3 runs to 15 residues. CDR3 region: CASSEILRNQETQYF. CDR3 sequence (DNA): TGTGCCAGCAGTGAAATTCTTCGTAACCAAGAGACCCAGTACTTC.

CDR3 in DNA: TGTGCCATCAGACAGGGGGGATACACTGAAGCTTTCTTT. Translated, it gives CAIRQGGYTEAFF. The gene calls are TRBV10-3 and TRBJ1-1; 8 bases line up with TRBD1. From germline, CDR1 is ENHRY and CDR2 SYGVKD. This CDR3 region has 13 residues. Unmatched junction bases numbered 3, after V lost 6 bases and J lost 3 bases.

This clone was picked up a small number of times. The CDR3 reads CASSPKGDGNTIYF. The CDR3 coding sequence is TGTGCCAGCTCACCTAAGGGAGATGGAAACACCATATATTTT. The chain employs TRBV18 and TRBJ1-3; D is undetermined. The CDR3 is 14 residues long. Germline V CDR1 and CDR2: KGHSH, LQKENI. Trimming shortened V by 3 bases and J by 3 bases, and 9 bases separated the two germline ends.

The chain carries TRBV9 and TRBJ1-2; a weak D match, TRBD1 (5 bases). The germline V gene has CDR1 SGDLS and CDR2 YYNGEE. The CDR3 is 13 residues long. V lost 4 bases, J lost 0 bases, and 7 bases lay in between. Here the CDR3 reads CASSPTANYGYTF. DNA of the CDR3: TGTGCCAGCAGCCCGACAGCTAACTATGGCTACACCTTC. Full variable domain (missing parts from reference TRBV9 and TRBJ1-2): DSGVTQTPKHLITATGQRVTLRCSPRSGDLSVYWYQQSLDQGLQFLIQYYNGEERAKGNILERFSAQQFPDLHSELNLSSLELGDSALYFCASSPTANYGYTFGSGTRLTVV.

This clone was seen a single time. This chain links TRBV19 with TRBJ1-2; 7 positions agree with TRBD1. CDR1 and CDR2 from the germline V gene are LNHDA and SQIVND (reference sequence). V was clipped by 6 bases and J by 1 base; unmatched bases: 8. The CDR3 runs to 15 residues. The CDR3 reads CASRTGGTVNYGYTF. CDR3 in DNA: TGTGCCAGTAGAACGGGAGGGACAGTTAACTATGGCTACACCTTC.

V usage is TRBV12-3 or TRBV12-4 and J usage is TRBJ1-1, with D unclear. Between the trimmed V and J ends, which lost 7 bases and 1 base, there was a span of 10 bases. This CDR3 has 13 residues. The DNA of the CDR3 is TGTGCCAGCACTCACCAAGCGAACACTGAAGCTTTCTTT. Translated: CASTHQANTEAFF.